This T cell receptor beta chain comes out of a study of breast tumors, draining lymph nodes, adjacent tissues. General observations from the study: Tumor TCR diversity was below lymph nodes but above nontumor tissue. Luminal-like breast cancer showed significantly greater tumor-nontumor repertoire similarity than basal-like breast cancer did. Findings are consistent with lymph node origin and intratumoral expansion of most tumor T cells. The lymph node origin of tumor T cells was framed as consistent with a hypothesis, not demonstrated.

V lost 10 bases, J lost 4 bases, and 11 bases lay in between. CDR3 length equals 11 residues. The germline V gene encodes CDR1 ENHRY and CDR2 SYGVKD. In this sample, this clonotype turned up many times. The antigen remains unidentified. TCRdb passed the multiplex PCR reads through MiXCR, listing each CDR3 protein once. This sample has about 35,000 distinct CDR3 sequences, with 30% to 45% found just once. The receptor's source is a female donor with breast cancer. Some clones in this sample may be carry-over from other donors' samples. Sequencing used breast tumor tissue. The rearrangement links TRBV10-3 to TRBJ2-7, with D tentatively TRBD1 (6 bases). CDR3 coding DNA: TGTGCCACCGGACAGACATACGAGCAGTACTTC. It translates to CATGQTYEQYF.